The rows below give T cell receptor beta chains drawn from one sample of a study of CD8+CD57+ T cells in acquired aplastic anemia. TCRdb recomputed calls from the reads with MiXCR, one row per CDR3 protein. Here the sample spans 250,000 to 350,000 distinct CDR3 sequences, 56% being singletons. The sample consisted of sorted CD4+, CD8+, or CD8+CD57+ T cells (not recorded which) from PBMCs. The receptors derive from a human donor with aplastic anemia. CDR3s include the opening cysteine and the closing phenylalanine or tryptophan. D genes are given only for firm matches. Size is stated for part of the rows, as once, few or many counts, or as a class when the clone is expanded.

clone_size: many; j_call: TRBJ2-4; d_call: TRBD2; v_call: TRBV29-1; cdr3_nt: TGCAGCGTTGCCCGGGGGGGGGCCAAAAACATTCAGTACTTC; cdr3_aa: CSVARGGAKNIQYF
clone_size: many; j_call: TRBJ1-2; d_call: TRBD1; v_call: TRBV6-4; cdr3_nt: TGTGCCAGCAGCGCCGGGACAGGAGCTAACTATGGCTACACCTTC; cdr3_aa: CASSAGTGANYGYTF
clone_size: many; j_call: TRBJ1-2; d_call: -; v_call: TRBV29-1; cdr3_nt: TGCAGCGTTGAAGATCTAGGGAGGATGGACCGCTACACCTTC; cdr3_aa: CSVEDLGRMDRYTF
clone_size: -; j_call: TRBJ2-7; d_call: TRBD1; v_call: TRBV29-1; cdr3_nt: TGCAGCGTTAAGACAGGGGATAGCGGCGAGCAGTACTTC; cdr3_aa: CSVKTGDSGEQYF
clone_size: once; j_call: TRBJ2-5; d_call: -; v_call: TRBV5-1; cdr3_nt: TGCGCCAGCCAGAGGAGGATGGGGGGCCGGGAGACCCAGTACTTC; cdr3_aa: CASQRRMGGRETQYF
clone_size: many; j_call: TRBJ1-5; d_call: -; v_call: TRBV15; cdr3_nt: TGTGCCACCAGCAGAGATCCAGGGGGCAATCAGCCCCAGCATTTT; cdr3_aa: CATSRDPGGNQPQHF
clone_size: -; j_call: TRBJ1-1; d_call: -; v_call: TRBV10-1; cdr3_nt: TGCGCCAGCAGACCGAGGGGCACTGAAGCTTTCTTT; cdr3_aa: CASRPRGTEAFF
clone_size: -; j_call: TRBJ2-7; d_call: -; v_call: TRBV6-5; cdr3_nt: TGTGCCAGCAGTTACGGGGAAGGGTCCTACGAGCAGTACTTC; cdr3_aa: CASSYGEGSYEQYF
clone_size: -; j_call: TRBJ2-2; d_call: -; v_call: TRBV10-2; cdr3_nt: TGCGCCAGCAGTGGCCCCGGGGAGCTGTTTTTT; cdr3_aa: CASSGPGELFF
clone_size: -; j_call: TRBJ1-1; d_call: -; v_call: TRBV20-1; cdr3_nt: TGCAGTGCGATGGGACTAGCGCCCAGGGGAGCTTTCTTT; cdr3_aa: CSAMGLAPRGAFF
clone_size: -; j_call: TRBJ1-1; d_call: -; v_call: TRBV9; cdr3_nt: TGTGCCAGCAGCGTAGGTAGGGGCACTGAAGCTTTCTTT; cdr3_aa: CASSVGRGTEAFF
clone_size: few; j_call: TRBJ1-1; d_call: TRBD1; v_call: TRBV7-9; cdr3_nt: TGTGCCAGCAGCTTCCTAGGACAGGGAAGGACTGAAGCTTTCTTT; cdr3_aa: CASSFLGQGRTEAFF
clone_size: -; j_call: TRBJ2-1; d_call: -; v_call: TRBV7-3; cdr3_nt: TGTGCCAGCAGCTTACCGGGCAATGAGCAGTTCTTC; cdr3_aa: CASSLPGNEQFF